In its sample, the clone carrying this T cell receptor beta chain was seen many times. Trimming stripped 6 bases from V and 2 bases from J, with 17 bases between. The CDR3 covers 15 residues. Germline-derived CDR1 and CDR2 are MNHNS and SASEGT. This entry belongs to a study of T cells in Graves' hyperthyroidism and ophthalmopathy. RNA transcripts served as the template for amplifying TCR beta CDR3 regions. An initial round of RT-PCR targeting the TCR CDR3 relied on the HTBI primer set. TCRdb reanalysed the multiplex PCR reads using MiXCR and keeps one entry per CDR3 protein. The data hold fewer than 400,000 distinct CDR3 sequences, with over 13% observed a single time. Patients were excluded because of uncontrolled infection, other autoimmune disease, pregnancy or lactation. Diagnoses rested on clinical symptoms, serum thyroxine and TRAb, thyroid ultrasound and orbital computed tomography.

The rearrangement joins TRBV6-1 to TRBJ2-7; perhaps TRBD2 as D (5 bases). The sequence came from a man aged 45 to 65 with Graves' ophthalmopathy. The sequencing sample was made of blood. In nucleotides, the CDR3 is TGTGCCAGCAGCGTTAACCCAGAGGGCCCCTACGAGCAGTACTTC. It yields the protein CASSVNPEGPYEQYF.